The 24 T cell receptor beta chains listed next were all sequenced from one sample in a study of early T cells in non-severe SARS-CoV-2 infection. Each CDR3 protein is one row after TCRdb ran MiXCR on the 5' RACE reads. The sample consists of tens of thousands of distinct CDR3 sequences, less than 20% of them appearing once. Material for sequencing was whole blood. These TCRs come from an adult who was a healthcare worker with PCR-confirmed SARS-CoV-2 infection or an uninfected control (not recorded which).

A few counts support this clonotype. The chain links TRBV6-5 to TRBJ1-3; D gene unclear. The CDR3 has 13 residues. Germline CDR1 and CDR2: MNHEY and SVGAGI. V shed 7 bases and J shed 0 bases, with 7 bases lying between them. The CDR3 coding sequence is TGTGCCAGCACCCCGGCCTCTGGAAACACCATATATTTT. Amino acid sequence: CASTPASGNTIYF.

Ten or more counts support this clonotype. The rearrangement joins TRBV29-1 to TRBJ2-2; D is perhaps TRBD1 (5 bases). V was cut by 4 bases and J by 6 bases, with 9 bases left in between. Germline-derived CDR1 and CDR2 are SQVTM and ANQGSEA. The CDR3 runs to 12 residues. The CDR3 protein is CSVGLGPGELFF. The CDR3 DNA is TGCAGCGTTGGTTTGGGGCCCGGGGAGCTGTTTTTT.

The sample holds a few counts of this clonotype. This chain connects TRBV3-1 to TRBJ1-2; no reliable D call. With 1 base removed from V and 4 bases from J, the gap between germline ends came to 7 bases. The germline gives CDR1 LGHDT, CDR2 YNNKEL (reference sequence). CDR3 length: 13 residues. CDR3 in amino acids: CASSQVAAYGYTF. The DNA for the CDR3 is TGTGCCAGCAGCCAAGTAGCAGCCTATGGCTACACCTTC. The whole variable domain, filled in from reference TRBV3-1 and TRBJ1-2, reads DTAVSQTPKYLVTQMGNDKSIKCEQNLGHDTMYWYKQDSKKFLKIMFSYNNKELIINETVPNRFSPKSPDKAHLNLHINSLELGDSAVYFCASSQVAAYGYTFGSGTRLTVV.

This clonotype was picked up a small number of times. J is TRBJ2-5 and V is TRBV2, with D hard to call. CDR1 is SNHLY, CDR2 FYNNEI, per germline. The CDR3 runs to 13 residues. V lost 6 bases and J lost 2, with 10 bases in between. The CDR3 DNA sequence: TGTGCCAGCAGGGCGACTTCGCAAGAGACCCAGTACTTC. Translating it yields CASRATSQETQYF.

This clonotype was found many times. V gene TRBV28 combines with J gene TRBJ2-7, with 8 bases lining up with TRBD1. V lost 11 bases and J lost 5; bases outside the gene matches: 17. The CDR3 length is 15 residues. Germline V lookup: CDR1 MDHEN, CDR2 SYDVKM. The CDR3 loop is CACRTGSGMFHEQYF. Here the CDR3 DNA reads TGTGCCTGCCGGACAGGGTCTGGTATGTTCCACGAGCAGTACTTC.

This clonotype was observed at least ten times. This sequence joins TRBV29-1 and TRBJ2-1; 8 nucleotides line up with TRBD2. Germline assignment: CDR1 SQVTM and CDR2 ANQGSEA. V dropped 2 bases and J dropped 4; count of bases not matched to a gene: 4. The CDR3 loop spans 14 amino acids. In DNA form, the CDR3 reads TGCAGCGTTGAATTTCCTAGCGGGTACAATGAGCAGTTCTTC. As protein: CSVEFPSGYNEQFF.

This chain connects TRBV29-1 to TRBJ1-2; no reliable D call. Germline lookup yields CDR1 SQVTM and CDR2 ANQGSEA. The V end lost 4 bases, the J end lost 6 bases, and 12 bases lay between the germline ends. This CDR3 has 12 amino acids. CDR3 nucleotide sequence: TGCAGCGTTGGTGGAGGGAACCATGGCTACACCTTC. The encoded protein is CSVGGGNHGYTF.

This clonotype was found many times. The gene calls are TRBV29-1 and TRBJ2-7, with D perhaps matching TRBD1 (5 bases). Germline V gene lookup returns CDR1 SQVTM and CDR2 ANQGSEA. The CDR3 is made up of 13 amino acids. V lost 5 bases and J 2 bases, leaving 13 bases between the germline ends. This CDR3 is CSVTTVGPYEQYF. The DNA for the CDR3 is TGCAGCGTTACGACAGTCGGTCCCTACGAGCAGTACTTC.

This clonotype came up a few times. This chain joins TRBV6-1 and TRBJ2-3, with a weak D call TRBD1 (6 bases). Germline V gives CDR1 MNHNS, CDR2 SASEGT. The CDR3 is made up of 14 amino acids. V was clipped by 1 base and J by 1 base, with 6 bases between them. In DNA form, the CDR3 reads TGTGCCAGCAGTGAAGACAGGGGCACAGATACGCAGTATTTT. Protein product: CASSEDRGTDTQYF.

The chain combines TRBV28 with TRBJ2-3; D may be TRBD2 (7 bases). The length of the CDR3 is 14 residues. The germline CDR1 and CDR2 sequences are MDHEN and SYDVKM. V dropped 6 bases and J dropped 6 bases, with 16 bases sitting between them. This CDR3 reads CASSRGGEGDTQYF. The CDR3 bases are TGTGCCAGCAGCAGGGGAGGGGAAGGGGATACGCAGTATTTT.

A few counts support this clonotype. V gene TRBV27 combines with J gene TRBJ2-5; TRBD1 might be the D (6 bases). Per germline, CDR1 MNHEY and CDR2 SMNVEV (reference sequence). CDR3 size: 13 residues. V dropped 5 bases and J dropped 5 bases, with 12 bases sitting between them. The CDR3 DNA reads as TGTGCCAGCAGTGGGACATTGACGGAGACCCAGTACTTC. Protein: CASSGTLTETQYF.

This clonotype appeared a few times. The junction shows a germline mismatch at one end, possibly a read error. This chain joins TRBV2 and TRBJ1-1, with D perhaps matching TRBD1 (5 bases). Per the germline V gene, CDR1 is SNHLY and CDR2 is FYNNEI. CDR3 size: 15 residues. Here the CDR3 DNA reads TGTGTCAGCAGTGAAATAGGGGCTTTCAGCACTGAAGCTTTCTTT. Translation gives CVSSEIGAFSTEAFF.

The sample holds one count of this clonotype. The chain is built from TRBV29-1 and TRBJ2-7, with 10 bases identical to TRBD2. The CDR3 is made up of 13 amino acids. V lost 6 bases and J lost 2; bases outside the gene matches: 4. Germline-derived CDR1 and CDR2 are SQVTM and ANQGSEA. As DNA, the CDR3 is TGCAGCGTCGGAGCGGGAGGGCCCTACGAGCAGTACTTC. Translating gives CSVGAGGPYEQYF.

This rearrangement joins TRBV7-9 to TRBJ2-3; D is unclear. Germline loops: CDR1 SEHNR, CDR2 FQNEAQ (reference sequence). The CDR3 has 15 residues. Between the trimmed V and J ends, which lost 5 bases and 0 bases, there was a span of 12 bases. CDR3 region: CASSQRSASTDTQYF. CDR3 in DNA: TGTGCCAGCAGCCAAAGATCAGCTAGCACAGATACGCAGTATTTT.

This clonotype was seen at least ten times. This sequence joins TRBV5-1 and TRBJ2-1; TRBD1 or TRBD2 may be the D gene (6 bases each). Germline V gives CDR1 SGHRS, CDR2 YFSETQ. V shed 4 bases and J shed 7 bases, with 18 bases lying between them. The CDR3 contains 15 residues. The CDR3 region has the DNA TGCGCCAGCAGCCCAAGGGGGGCTGGAGGGAATGAGCAGTTCTTC. Amino acids: CASSPRGAGGNEQFF.

The rearrangement joins TRBV5-1 to TRBJ2-1, with 11 bases identical to TRBD1. The CDR3 contains 16 residues. V shed 5 bases, J shed 6 bases, and the junction held 10 bases outside the gene matches. CDR1 is SGHRS, CDR2 YFSETQ, per germline. CDR3 DNA: TGCGCCAGCAGTCTTACGACCGGGACAGGGGGCAATGAGCAGTTCTTC. Protein product: CASSLTTGTGGNEQFF.

This chain connects TRBV5-1 to TRBJ1-2, with TRBD1 as a possible D gene (5 bases). V lost 4 bases to trimming and J lost 6 bases, with 13 bases between them. CDR1 is SGHRS, CDR2 YFSETQ, per germline. This CDR3 contains 13 residues. DNA for the CDR3: TGCGCCAGCAGCGTGGGACCCCCCGATGGCTACACCTTC. This sequence encodes CASSVGPPDGYTF.

DNA for the CDR3: TGTGCCACTGGAACGACAGATTACGAGCAGTACTTC. This encodes CATGTTDYEQYF. The J gene is TRBJ2-7, the V gene TRBV2; D possibly corresponds to TRBD1 (5 bases). The germline V gene has CDR1 SNHLY and CDR2 FYNNEI. Between the trimmed V and J ends, which lost 10 bases and 4 bases, there was a span of 14 bases. This CDR3 is built from 12 residues.

This clonotype showed up just a few times. This chain connects TRBV30 to TRBJ1-2; perhaps TRBD1 as D (6 bases). Germline CDR1 GTSNPN, CDR2 SVGIG (reference sequence). The CDR3 length is 17 residues. The V end lost 2 bases, the J end lost 3 bases, and 22 bases lay between the germline ends. CDR3: CAWSYRQQGSFDYGYTF. The CDR3 nucleotides read TGTGCCTGGAGTTATCGGCAACAGGGAAGCTTCGACTATGGCTACACCTTC.

This clonotype occurred a few times. This chain links TRBV5-5 with TRBJ2-5; D remains ambiguous. CDR3 length equals 12 residues. V lost 1 base and J 5 bases, leaving 6 bases between the germline ends. Per germline, CDR1 SGHKS and CDR2 YYEKEE (reference sequence). The CDR3 here is CASSLILETQYF. CDR3 nucleotides: TGTGCCAGCAGCTTGATTCTGGAGACCCAGTACTTC.

The chain couples TRBV7-9 to TRBJ2-1, with 9 bases aligning to TRBD2. This CDR3 is 16 amino acids long. From germline, CDR1 is SEHNR and CDR2 FQNEAQ (reference sequence). The V segment lost 3 bases and the J segment 2 bases; nucleotides outside the gene matches: 5. Here the CDR3 reads CASSLVGLAAYNEQFF. CDR3 DNA: TGTGCCAGCAGCTTGGTGGGACTAGCCGCCTACAATGAGCAGTTCTTC.

This clonotype was seen ten or more times. V gene TRBV5-6 combines with J gene TRBJ2-3; no reliable D call. The CDR3 has 12 residues. The germline CDR1 and CDR2 sequences are SGHDT and YYEEEE. V was pared by 10 bases and J by 5 bases, with 14 bases between. The DNA for the CDR3 is TGTGCCTCAGGACGGTACGAAGATACGCAGTATTTT. Protein product: CASGRYEDTQYF.

This clonotype appeared a few times. The chain has TRBV9 and TRBJ2-7, with no clear D. Germline loops: CDR1 SGDLS, CDR2 YYNGEE. Trimming shortened V by 7 bases and J by 5 bases, and 13 bases separated the two germline ends. This CDR3 comprises 12 residues. The CDR3 reads CASRAGVDEQYF. CDR3 in DNA: TGTGCCAGCCGCGCAGGAGTCGACGAGCAGTACTTC.

The chain combines TRBV28 with TRBJ2-7; D gene ambiguous. Germline loops: CDR1 MDHEN, CDR2 SYDVKM. The CDR3 runs to 11 residues. V lost 3 bases, J lost 8 bases, and 8 bases lay in between. The CDR3 nucleotides are TGTGCCAGCAGTTTCGGGTTGCAGCAGTACTTC. Its protein product is CASSFGLQQYF.